This section outlines one T cell receptor beta chain sequence together with its context. Assay used: immunoSEQ multiplex PCR; TCRdb lists only in-frame clones, some missing. The sample yields 2 million to 2.5 million clones, under 95% seen once. The CDR3 loop spans 14 amino acids. In germline, CDR1 is SGHDN, CDR2 FVKESK. Trimming cost V 0 bases and J 4 bases; bases outside gene matches: 2. This sample stems from a study of shared clonotypes between healthy human individuals. This TCR was sampled from a man between 18 and 35 years old in good health. Some clones in this sample may be carry-over from other donors' samples. Sample: naive CD4+ T cells from PBMCs. Subset defined: CD45RA+ positively selected. The V gene is TRBV14, the J gene TRBJ1-1, with 7 nucleotides matching TRBD1. CDR3 sequence: CASSQDPGGTEAFF. The CDR3 nucleotides are TGTGCCAGCAGCCAAGATCCAGGGGGCACTGAAGCTTTCTTT.